The rows below give T cell receptor beta chains drawn from one sample of a study of blood T cell repertoires in COVID-19. Sequencing was performed with immunoSEQ multiplex PCR; in TCRdb, only in-frame clones are kept and a portion is missing. This repertoire shows roughly 230,000 clones, about 88% found once; its top ten account for around 0.97%. The sample comprised peripheral blood. Receptors were obtained from a man between 40 and 49 years old with acute or convalescent COVID-19. CDR3s include the opening cysteine and the closing phenylalanine or tryptophan. D genes are given only for firm matches. For some rows the clone size is stated as once, few or many, or as a class when expanded; others skip it.

TRBJ1-5,TRBD1,TRBV2,.,TGTGCCAGCAGGGGGGGACAGGGTGGCAATCAGCCCCAGCATTTT,CASRGGQGGNQPQHF
TRBJ2-3,.,TRBV7-2,.,TGTGCCAGCAGCTTAGTTATTGGGGGGGCCCCAGATACGCAGTATTTT,CASSLVIGGAPDTQYF
TRBJ1-1,.,TRBV7-3,.,TGTGCCAGCAGTAGACAGGTTAACACTGAAGCTTTCTTT,CASSRQVNTEAFF
TRBJ2-7,TRBD2,TRBV6-1,once,TGTGCCAGCAGTGAACGCCGCGGACTAGCCAACGAGCAGTACTTC,CASSERRGLANEQYF
TRBJ2-5,.,TRBV11-2,.,TGTGCCAGCAGCTTATCGGCAGGGAGGGAGACCCAGTACTTC,CASSLSAGRETQYF
TRBJ1-3,.,TRBV4-2,once,TGTGCCAGCAGCCAAGATATCGCAGGGGTGACTGGAAACACCATATATTTT,CASSQDIAGVTGNTIYF
TRBJ1-6,.,TRBV7-2,.,TGTGCCAGCAGTACGGAGGGAGATCCGTATTCACCCCTCCACTTT,CASSTEGDPYSPLHF
TRBJ1-5,TRBD1,TRBV12-5,.,TGTGCTAGTGGTCCGGAAAACAGGGGGTCCCAGCATTTT,CASGPENRGSQHF
TRBJ2-1,TRBD1,TRBV7-8,.,TGTGCCAGCAGCTTATCAGCCGGGACAGGGGGGATTTATGAGCAGTTCTTC,CASSLSAGTGGIYEQFF
TRBJ2-2,TRBD1,TRBV6-1,.,TGTGCCAGCAGTCAAGACAGGGGAGCCACCGGGGAGCTGTTTTTT,CASSQDRGATGELFF
TRBJ1-4,.,TRBV4-1,.,TGCGCCAGCAGCCAAGTCGTCGTCGCTCAGGTCCTTAATGAAAAACTGTTTTTT,CASSQVVVAQVLNEKLFF
TRBJ2-5,TRBD2,TRBV5-4,few,TGTGCCAGCAGCTTGGGCGGGGGGCCCGTACAAGAGACCCAGTACTTC,CASSLGGGPVQETQYF
TRBJ1-3,TRBD1,TRBV18,once,TGTGCCAGCTCACCACTAGGACAGGGTGCAAACACCATATATTTT,CASSPLGQGANTIYF
TRBJ1-1,.,TRBV5-4,.,TGTGCCAGCAGCTACAACACAGGGAATACTGTGAACACTGAAGCTTTCTTT,CASSYNTGNTVNTEAFF
TRBJ1-2,.,TRBV18,.,TGTGCCAGCTCAAAGGTACGGGACTCTCCTGCGGGGGACTATGGCTACACCTTC,CASSKVRDSPAGDYGYTF
TRBJ1-1,.,TRBV2,.,TGTGCCAGCAGTGGAGGTGGGGGAGGGAACACTGAAGCTTTCTTT,CASSGGGGGNTEAFF
TRBJ1-5,.,TRBV5-5,.,TGTGCCAGACCGCCCCTAACCCCTTATAGCAATCAGCCCCAGCATTTT,CARPPLTPYSNQPQHF
TRBJ2-3,.,TRBV29-1,once,TGCAGCGTTGAAGATCTTTCTTTGCCAGAAACAGATACGCAGTATTTT,CSVEDLSLPETDTQYF
TRBJ1-1,TRBD1,TRBV7-9,few,TGTGCCAGCAGCTTGGCCGGGACAGGGTTGAGGAATGAAGCTTTCTTT,CASSLAGTGLRNEAFF
TRBJ1-1,.,TRBV29-1,.,TGCAGCGTTGAAGAGGCAGTTTCTTTCTTT,CSVEEAVSFF
TRBJ1-1,.,TRBV6-5,.,TGTGCCAGCAGTTGGAAGACTCGGGCTGAAGCTTTCTTT,CASSWKTRAEAFF
TRBJ1-6,.,TRBV25-1,.,TGTGCCAGCAGTGAACTTGATTCACCCCTCCACTTT,CASSELDSPLHF
TRBJ1-4,.,TRBV6-5,.,TGTGCCAGCAGTTACTCACTGGGGGCGACTAATGAAAAACTGTTTTTT,CASSYSLGATNEKLFF
TRBJ2-1,TRBD2,TRBV18,.,TGTGCCAGCTTAGGACTAGCGGGGGCCCCATACAATGAGCAGTTCTTC,CASLGLAGAPYNEQFF
TRBJ2-5,.,TRBV6-2/TRBV6-3,.,TGTGCCAGCAGCCATCCCATGACAGGCCGACAAGAGACCCAGTACTTC,CASSHPMTGRQETQYF
TRBJ2-1,TRBD2,TRBV7-2,once,TGTGCCAGCAGCCCAAGACTAGCGGGGGGTTACAATGAGCAGTTCTTC,CASSPRLAGGYNEQFF
TRBJ1-4,TRBD1,TRBV19,.,TGTGCCAGTAGTCTCACAGGGGCAACTAATGAAAAACTGTTTTTT,CASSLTGATNEKLFF